This TCR beta chain was observed in a study of lymphopenia after photon versus proton radiotherapy. Findings and limits, study-wide: Post-nadir diversity loss with photons came from oligoclonal expansion, particularly CD8+ Temra cells. Proton therapy kept repertoires fairly stable, unlike photons, which gained effector/memory cells. Larger post-nadir TCR diversity loss correlated inversely with survival in deceased patients.

The CDR3 spans 13 residues. Germline loops: CDR1 MNHNY, CDR2 SVGAGI (reference sequence). The junction had 7 bases not matched to a gene; V was cut back by 6 bases and J by 5 bases. TCRdb keeps only in-frame clones here, not all; method: immunoSEQ multiplex PCR. The data hold around 25,000 clones, with 85% observed a single time. Note on this clone: The antigen is unknown.

The chain links TRBV6-6 to TRBJ2-7; 7 positions agree with TRBD1. The TCR originated in a man aged 25-45 years with gastric cancer. The sequencing here drew on peripheral blood, taken from a patient treated with photon-based radiotherapy. DNA for the CDR3: TGTGCCAGCAGAAGACAGGGCTCGGACGAGCAGTACTTC. Its translation is CASRRQGSDEQYF.